These 24 T cell receptor beta chains were sequenced from one sample in a study of blood T cell repertoires in COVID-19. Data came from immunoSEQ multiplex PCR; TCRdb stores just in-frame clones and leaves some out. The sample has about 260,000 clones; more than 80% are singletons. Input material: PBMCs or T cells enriched from blood (not recorded which). The source of these receptors is a woman aged 25 to 45 with acute COVID-19.

Written as DNA, the CDR3 is TGTGCCAGCAGCTTGGAGGGCGGGAGTGTTTCAGATACGCAGTATTTT. It codes for CASSLEGGSVSDTQYF. The chain couples TRBV7-6 to TRBJ2-3, with 7 bases that match TRBD2. The CDR3 is 16 amino acids. Per germline, CDR1 SGHVS and CDR2 FNYEAQ. Trimming cost V 3 bases and J 4 bases; bases outside gene matches: 10.

This clone is a singleton in its sample. This chain joins TRBV4-1 and TRBJ2-7; D ambiguous. Per the germline V gene, CDR1 is MGHRA and CDR2 is YSYEKL. Trimming pared 1 base from V and 3 bases from J, leaving 10 bases between. The CDR3 is 14 amino acids. The CDR3 DNA reads TGCGCCAGCAGCCAAGTGGAGCAAAACTACGAGCAGTACTTC. This translates into CASSQVEQNYEQYF.

The chain uses TRBV5-1 and TRBJ2-7; D is perhaps TRBD1 (7 bases). V lost 3 bases and J lost 5, with 18 bases in between. CDR1 SGHRS and CDR2 YFSETQ come from the germline V gene. This CDR3 region has 15 residues. The CDR3 nucleotides are TGCGCCAGCAGCTCGTCGGAGGGGGCAACCCACGAGCAGTACTTC. This encodes CASSSSEGATHEQYF.

J is TRBJ1-5 and V is TRBV6-1; 7 nucleotides align to TRBD1. This CDR3 is built from 17 residues. V lost 2 bases, J lost 2 bases, and 9 bases stayed unmatched. Per the germline V gene, CDR1 is MNHNS and CDR2 is SASEGT. CDR3 sequence (DNA): TGTGCCAGCAGTGAAAGTGACAGGGTCAGCGGCAATCAGCCCCAGCATTTT. Its protein is CASSESDRVSGNQPQHF.

The chain uses TRBV30 and TRBJ2-7, with D perhaps matching TRBD2 (6 bases). The germline V and J ends were trimmed by 1 base and 4 bases, with 17 bases remaining between them. The CDR3 totals 15 residues. In germline, CDR1 is GTSNPN, CDR2 SVGIG (reference sequence). DNA of the CDR3: TGTGCCTGGAGTGGCCCACCTCCGGCGGGATACGAGCAGTACTTC. It translates to CAWSGPPPAGYEQYF.

This rearrangement joins TRBV11-1 to TRBJ2-1; 10 bases fit TRBD2. This CDR3 has 15 residues. Germline-derived CDR1 and CDR2 are SGHAT and FQDESV (reference sequence). V was clipped by 3 bases and J by 5 bases; unmatched bases: 4. The CDR3 spells CASSFTGTSDNEQFF. CDR3 in DNA: TGTGCCAGCAGCTTTACCGGGACTAGCGACAATGAGCAGTTCTTC. The variable domain in full, with the rest retrieved from reference TRBV11-1 and TRBJ2-1, is EAEVAQSPRYKITEKSQAVAFWCDPISGHATLYWYRQILGQGPELLVQFQDESVVDDSQLPKDRFSAERLKGVDSTLKIQPAELGDSAMYLCASSFTGTSDNEQFFGPGTRLTVL.

This clone appeared a single time. The chain has TRBV9 and TRBJ1-1, with a tentative D call TRBD1 (5 bases). Germline values: CDR1 SGDLS, CDR2 YYNGEE. This CDR3 contains 17 residues. V was trimmed by 3 bases and J by 4 bases, leaving 22 bases between them. The CDR3 spells CASSGYPGAAPGTEAFF. The CDR3 DNA is TGTGCCAGCAGCGGCTACCCTGGGGCGGCGCCCGGCACTGAAGCTTTCTTT.

This rearrangement joins TRBV20-1 to TRBJ2-1; 11 bases agree with TRBD2. This CDR3 comprises 14 residues. Germline lookup yields CDR1 DFQATT and CDR2 SNEGSKA (reference sequence). With V trimmed by 3 bases and J by 7 bases, 5 bases remained unmatched. The CDR3 DNA sequence: TGCAGTGCTAGTGGTCCTAGCGGGAGGAATGAGCAGTTCTTC. Protein sequence: CSASGPSGRNEQFF.

V gene TRBV20-1 combines with J gene TRBJ1-5; D is unclear. CDR3 length: 13 residues. From germline, CDR1 is DFQATT and CDR2 SNEGSKA (reference sequence). Trimming cost V 3 bases and J 9 bases, with 15 bases left between them. Written as DNA, the CDR3 is TGCAGTGCTAGTGGGCAGGATTCCGGGCCCCAGCATTTT. It codes for CSASGQDSGPQHF.

The CDR3 sequence is CASSLGGDGYTF. CDR3 bases: TGCGCCAGCAGCTTGGGGGGAGATGGCTACACCTTC. This chain joins TRBV5-1 and TRBJ1-2; the D is unclear. Germline CDR1 and CDR2: SGHRS and YFSETQ. V lost 0 bases and J 6 bases, leaving 6 bases between the germline ends. This CDR3 contains 12 residues.

The chain recombines TRBV19 with TRBJ1-4; 8 bases map to TRBD1. V trimming: 9 bases; J trimming: 6 bases; junction bases outside the gene matches: 9. The CDR3 spans 14 residues. Germline lookup yields CDR1 LNHDA and CDR2 SQIVND (reference sequence). In nucleotides, the CDR3 is TGTGCCAGCCAGGGGGCCACCTGGGATGAAAAACTGTTTTTT. Translation: CASQGATWDEKLFF.

V usage is TRBV9 and J usage is TRBJ2-5; TRBD2 matches at 9 bases. Germline CDR1 reads SGDLS; CDR2 reads YYNGEE. J was trimmed by 3 bases and V by 0 bases; bases with no gene match: 9. The CDR3 loop spans 17 amino acids. In DNA, the CDR3 is TGTGCCAGCAGCGTAGGTAGTATAGCGGGAGAAGAAGAGACCCAGTACTTC. Translated: CASSVGSIAGEEETQYF.

The chain is built from TRBV4-1 and TRBJ2-7; TRBD1 matches at 7 bases. V lost 4 bases, J lost 0 bases, and 6 bases stayed unmatched. CDR1 is MGHRA and CDR2 is YSYEKL in the germline V gene. The CDR3 is made up of 15 amino acids. The CDR3 DNA sequence: TGCGCCAGCAGCCCCCGGGACAGCACCTCCTACGAGCAGTACTTC. Translating gives CASSPRDSTSYEQYF.

V gene TRBV29-1 combines with J gene TRBJ2-2; TRBD1 is a possible D gene (6 bases). The CDR3 consists of 14 residues. In germline, CDR1 is SQVTM, CDR2 ANQGSEA. Trimming took off 2 bases at V and 0 bases at J, with 7 bases between the two ends. The DNA for the CDR3 is TGCAGCGTTGAAAAGGGGGCGAACACCGGGGAGCTGTTTTTT. Translating gives CSVEKGANTGELFF.

The genes are TRBV19 and TRBJ2-7; 8 nucleotides agree with TRBD2. The junction had 9 bases not matched to a gene; V was cut back by 5 bases and J by 3 bases. Germline CDR1 LNHDA, CDR2 SQIVND (reference sequence). There are 15 residues in the CDR3. The CDR3 bases are TGTGCCAGTAGTCATCGGACGGGAGGGATCTACGAGCAGTACTTC. It yields the protein CASSHRTGGIYEQYF.

This clone appeared a single time. The rearrangement links TRBV24-1 to TRBJ2-6; 8 nucleotides match TRBD1. Germline V gene lookup returns CDR1 KGHDR and CDR2 SFDVKD. The V and J ends lost 4 bases and 2 bases, in that order; junction bases with no gene match: 3. This CDR3 has 16 amino acids. CDR3 residues: CATSDRTGTGANVLTF. The CDR3 DNA reads as TGTGCCACCAGTGACCGGACAGGGACTGGGGCCAACGTCCTGACTTTC.

This clone appeared a single time. The chain carries TRBV28 and TRBJ2-1; perhaps TRBD1 as D (5 bases). V was pared by 5 bases and J by 8 bases, with 16 bases between. CDR1 and CDR2 (germline): MDHEN, SYDVKM. This CDR3 is built from 14 residues. CDR3 sequence: CASSLTVQDDEQFF. CDR3 sequence (DNA): TGTGCCAGCAGTCTCACTGTACAGGACGATGAGCAGTTCTTC.

The V call is TRBV7-6, the J call TRBJ2-1; 13 nucleotides line up with TRBD2. The germline V gene encodes CDR1 SGHVS and CDR2 FNYEAQ. Unmatched junction bases numbered 4, after V lost 4 bases and J lost 7 bases. The CDR3 sequence is 15 residues long. CDR3 in amino acids: CASSSGLAGANEQFF. The CDR3, as DNA: TGTGCCAGCAGCTCTGGACTAGCGGGAGCGAATGAGCAGTTCTTC.

This chain uses TRBV4-3 with TRBJ1-3, with D perhaps TRBD1 (5 bases). This CDR3 has 15 residues. The V end lost 5 bases, the J end lost 4 bases, and 15 bases lay between the germline ends. Germline CDR1 reads LGHNA; CDR2 reads YSLEER. The CDR3 DNA reads TGCGCCAGCAGCAGCGCGCCGGAGGGGGGAAACACCATATATTTT. This codes for CASSSAPEGGNTIYF.

The genes are TRBV5-1 and TRBJ1-3; unclear D gene. With 0 bases removed from V and 0 bases from J, the gap between germline ends came to 10 bases. Germline V lookup: CDR1 SGHRS, CDR2 YFSETQ. This CDR3 is built from 16 residues. CDR3 coding DNA: TGCGCCAGCAGCTTGGCTTCTAGTCCCTCTGGAAACACCATATATTTT. Translation gives CASSLASSPSGNTIYF. Using reference TRBV5-1 and TRBJ1-3 for the parts outside the CDR3, the full variable domain is KAGVTQTPRYLIKTRGQQVTLSCSPISGHRSVSWYQQTPGQGLQFLFEYFSETQRNKGNFPGRFSGRQFSNSRSEMNVSTLELGDSALYLCASSLASSPSGNTIYFGEGSWLTVV.

This rearrangement joins TRBV6-2 or TRBV6-3 to TRBJ2-1; D is perhaps TRBD2 (5 bases). Looked up from germline, CDR1 is MNHEY and CDR2 is SVGEGT. The V and J ends lost 3 bases and 8 bases respectively, with 14 bases between them. CDR3 length equals 14 residues. CDR3 in amino acids: CASSYTLAVYEQFF. The CDR3 DNA follows: TGTGCCAGCAGTTATACCCTAGCTGTCTATGAGCAGTTCTTC.

CDR3 sequence reads: CSVEDLGPSGRHQETQYF. CDR3 nucleotides: TGCAGCGTTGAAGATTTGGGTCCGAGCGGGAGACACCAAGAGACCCAGTACTTC. This chain connects TRBV29-1 to TRBJ2-5, with 8 bases aligning to TRBD2. The V segment lost 0 bases and the J segment 0 bases; nucleotides outside the gene matches: 12. Germline assignment: CDR1 SQVTM and CDR2 ANQGSEA. CDR3 length equals 18 residues.

The genes are TRBV5-6 and TRBJ2-1, with 11 bases lining up with TRBD1. The germline CDR1 and CDR2 sequences are SGHDT and YYEEEE. The CDR3 runs 15 residues. With 3 bases clipped from V and 1 base from J, the junction kept 0 bases outside the gene matches. CDR3 coding DNA: TGTGCCAGCAGCTGGGACAGGGGGTCCTACAATGAGCAGTTCTTC. Translating gives CASSWDRGSYNEQFF.

V is TRBV5-4 and J is TRBJ2-7, with 7 bases aligning to TRBD2. The CDR3 has 14 amino acids. CDR1 SGHNT and CDR2 YYREEE come from the germline V gene (reference sequence). The V segment lost 0 bases and the J segment 4 bases; nucleotides outside the gene matches: 4. CDR3 amino acids: CASSLGTSVYEQYF. For the CDR3, the DNA is TGTGCCAGCAGCTTGGGGACTAGTGTGTACGAGCAGTACTTC. Complete variable domain (other parts from reference TRBV5-4 and TRBJ2-7): ETGVTQSPTHLIKTRGQQVTLRCSSQSGHNTVSWYQQALGQGPQFIFQYYREEENGRGNFPPRFSGLQFPNYSSELNVNALELDDSALYLCASSLGTSVYEQYFGPGTRLTVT.